Listed here is a single T cell receptor (beta chain). The data were obtained in a study of blood T cell repertoires in COVID-19. Study as a whole: Samples of COVID-19 (acute and convalescent) were obtained from the United States, Italy and Spain. T cells, B-cell-depleted T cells, or PBMCs supplied cDNA or gDNA.

V was pared by 5 bases and J by 3 bases, with 11 bases between. The CDR3 runs 15 residues. Germline assignment: CDR1 KGHSH and CDR2 LQKENI. Original processing methods: Using reference gene primer amplification, nucleated cell counts were estimated. The repertoire was sequenced with immunoSEQ multiplex PCR; TCRdb's copy has only in-frame clones and lacks some. V and J calls and clone size are given by that table; D and trimming were obtained from the DNA. The table records around 150,000 clones, around nine tenths of them present only once. Patients at the Seattle site were enrolled during active infection and followed longitudinally.

The rearrangement joins TRBV18 to TRBJ1-6; D might be TRBD1 (6 bases). The TCR originated in a woman in her sixties or seventies with COVID-19, enrolled during active disease. The source material was peripheral blood. The CDR3 bases are TGTGCCAGCTCAGAACAGGGATACTATAATTCACCCCTCCACTTT. Translation gives CASSEQGYYNSPLHF.